The rows below give T cell receptor beta chains drawn from one sample of a study of blood T cells in healthy people across ages. TCRdb itself ran the 5' RACE reads through MiXCR, one entry per CDR3 protein. This sample carries 2 million or so distinct CDR3 sequences, around half of them seen once, and the ten largest clones take less than 2.5%. The specimen sequenced was blood. The receptors shown here come from a woman aged 40 to 50 in good health. Each CDR3 is given with its conserved first and last residue. D genes are given only for firm matches. The listing skips clone size in some rows; elsewhere it reads once, few, many or a size class.

d_call	clone_size	j_call	v_call	cdr3_nt	cdr3_aa
TRBD2	.	TRBJ2-1	TRBV24-1	TGTGCCACCAGTGATCCTTCCGGGACTACGCGCAATGAGCAGTTCTTC	CATSDPSGTTRNEQFF
TRBD1	.	TRBJ1-2	TRBV20-1	TGCAGTGCTACCGGGACAGACTACTATGGCTACACCTTC	CSATGTDYYGYTF
.	.	TRBJ2-1	TRBV20-1	TGCAGTGCTAGAGGGGCCCCTGTTTACAATGAGCAGTTCTTC	CSARGAPVYNEQFF
.	.	TRBJ1-6	TRBV10-2	TGCGCCAGCAGGGACCCGGGACCGAGAATTAATTCACCCCTCCACTTT	CASRDPGPRINSPLHF
.	.	TRBJ2-5	TRBV20-1	TGCAGTGCTCAACTAAAACAGGGCGTGATGAAGACCCAGTACTTC	CSAQLKQGVMKTQYF
.	few	TRBJ1-2	TRBV6-5	TGTGCCAGCAGCTCACAGGACCACTCTAATCGCTATGGCTACACCTTC	CASSSQDHSNRYGYTF
.	.	TRBJ1-5	TRBV28	TGTGCCAGCAGCCCCACGGGGACATTCAATCAGCCCCAGCATTTT	CASSPTGTFNQPQHF
TRBD1	.	TRBJ2-5	TRBV12-3/TRBV12-4	TGTGCCAGCAGTTCCCCCGGGACAGGAGAAGAGACCCAGTACTTC	CASSSPGTGEETQYF
.	.	TRBJ2-1	TRBV7-2	TGTGCCAGCAGCGTGACCAGCGCCATTAATGAGCAGTTCTTC	CASSVTSAINEQFF
.	.	TRBJ2-1	TRBV9	TGTGCTAGCAGCGTAGTTGAGGGGTCGGCTGAGCAGTTCTTC	CASSVVEGSAEQFF
.	.	TRBJ1-2	TRBV7-2	TGTGCCAGCAGCTTAGCAGGGGCCCCTAACTATGGCTACACCTTC	CASSLAGAPNYGYTF
.	.	TRBJ2-1	TRBV12-3/TRBV12-4	TGTGCCAGCACCCCAGAGGTTGGGAGGCTTTACAATGAGCAGTTCTTC	CASTPEVGRLYNEQFF
.	.	TRBJ2-1	TRBV12-3/TRBV12-4	TGTGCCAGCAGTTTATATCAGGGTCCCCATGAGCAGTTCTTC	CASSLYQGPHEQFF
.	once	TRBJ2-1	TRBV5-1	TGCGCCAGCAGCACGGCGGGGCGGGTTGAAGATGAGCAGTTCTTC	CASSTAGRVEDEQFF
TRBD1	.	TRBJ2-7	TRBV7-9	TGTGCCAGCAGCGACGGACAGGGACAGAGAGGCGAGCAGTACTTC	CASSDGQGQRGEQYF
.	.	TRBJ2-1	TRBV7-2	TGTGCCAGCAGCTACGGAGTTACCTACAATGAGCAGTTCTTC	CASSYGVTYNEQFF
TRBD2	.	TRBJ2-5	TRBV3-1	TGTGCCAGCAGCCAAGATGCCAGCGGGGGTAGTTATGAGACCCAGTACTTC	CASSQDASGGSYETQYF
.	few	TRBJ2-7	TRBV27	TGTGCCAGCAGCATCCATGAGGCGGTCGGCGAGCAGTACTTC	CASSIHEAVGEQYF
.	many	TRBJ2-5	TRBV20-1	TGCAGTGCTAGAGACCTAGTACTAGAGACCCAGTACTTC	CSARDLVLETQYF
TRBD1	.	TRBJ1-2	TRBV9	TGTGCCAGCAGCGTAGGGGGACAGGGGGCGTCGAATGGCTACACCTTC	CASSVGGQGASNGYTF
TRBD1	.	TRBJ2-5	TRBV20-1	TGCAGTGCTAGAGAATGGACAGGGAGTGAGACCCAGTACTTC	CSAREWTGSETQYF
TRBD2	.	TRBJ2-2	TRBV11-2	TGTGCCAGCAGCCCCTGGACTAGCGGGGGGTCCTACACCGGGGAGCTGTTTTTT	CASSPWTSGGSYTGELFF
TRBD1	.	TRBJ2-3	TRBV28	TGTGCCAGCAGTTCCCAGGGGGCGAGGGTGGAGTATTTT	CASSSQGARVEYF
.	few	TRBJ2-1	TRBV7-6	TGTGCCAGCAGCACCTCGGACAGTCCGGGCTACAATGAGCAGTTCTTC	CASSTSDSPGYNEQFF
.	.	TRBJ2-2	TRBV29-1	TGCAGCGTTCAATCCGGGAACACCGGGGAGCTGTTTTTT	CSVQSGNTGELFF
.	.	TRBJ2-1	TRBV27	TGTGCCAGCAGTCGGCCCGCTCCGATTACGTACAATGAGCAGTTCTTC	CASSRPAPITYNEQFF
.	.	TRBJ2-1	TRBV3-1	TGTGCCAGCAGCGCCGTCAACAATGAGCAGTTCTTC	CASSAVNNEQFF
.	.	TRBJ2-6	TRBV9	TGTGCCAGCAGCGCGGGGAACAGGGCTGGGGCCAACGTCCTGACTTTC	CASSAGNRAGANVLTF
TRBD2	few	TRBJ2-7	TRBV12-3/TRBV12-4	TGTGCCAGCAGTCCGGGACTAGCGGGGGCCGGATCCTACGAGCAGTACTTC	CASSPGLAGAGSYEQYF
.	.	TRBJ2-5	TRBV12-3/TRBV12-4	TGTGCCAGCACGTTTGTTCGGGGGGCGAAGACCCAGTACTTC	CASTFVRGAKTQYF
TRBD1	few	TRBJ2-1	TRBV28	TGTGCCAGCAACCAACTCCCGGGACAGGGGAGCAATGAGCAGTTCTTC	CASNQLPGQGSNEQFF
.	few	TRBJ2-6	TRBV2	TGTGCCAGCAGTGAAGCGCGGTCCCCTGGGGCCAACGTCCTGACTTTC	CASSEARSPGANVLTF
.	.	TRBJ2-1	TRBV7-2	TGTGCCAGCAGCCCGGGACACCGATACGAGCAGTTCTTC	CASSPGHRYEQFF
TRBD1	.	TRBJ2-1	TRBV24-1	TGTGCCACCAGTGATTTACAGGGGGCTTACAATGAGCAGTTCTTC	CATSDLQGAYNEQFF
.	.	TRBJ2-5	TRBV7-2	TGTGCCAGCAGCCAACAACCCCTGGAGACCCAGTACTTC	CASSQQPLETQYF
TRBD2	few	TRBJ2-5	TRBV4-1	TGCGCCAGCAGCCAAGAAAAGCCTAGCGGGGGGCAGTACCAAGAGACCCAGTACTTC	CASSQEKPSGGQYQETQYF
.	.	TRBJ2-6	TRBV6-2/TRBV6-3	TGTGCCAGCCGCCGAGGGGATGGGGCCAACGTCCTGACTTTC	CASRRGDGANVLTF
TRBD1	.	TRBJ2-5	TRBV28	TGTGCCAGCAGCACACCTATGGGACAGGGGACCCAAGAGACCCAGTACTTC	CASSTPMGQGTQETQYF
.	.	TRBJ2-5	TRBV20-1	TGCAGTGCGGACCCGGGTGTCTCGACCCAGTACTTC	CSADPGVSTQYF
.	few	TRBJ1-2	TRBV12-3/TRBV12-4	TGTGCCAGCACCGCCGGGGGCAGAAACTATGGCTACACCTTC	CASTAGGRNYGYTF